These 7 T cell receptor beta chains share one sample of origin, sequenced in a study of cytomegalovirus exposure and HLA in healthy donors. The PCR employed 60 Vbeta primers together with 13 Jbeta primers. Data came from immunoSEQ multiplex PCR; TCRdb stores just in-frame clones and leaves some out. This sample has about 160,000 clones, with about 82% found just once. Input material: PBMCs. Every receptor here comes from a female donor in good health and CMV-seronegative.

The gene calls are TRBV10-3 and TRBJ1-2, with 11 bases aligning to TRBD1. V shed 0 bases and J 9 bases; nucleotides not matched to a gene: 6. The CDR3 extends over 15 amino acids. Germline assignment: CDR1 ENHRY and CDR2 SYGVKD. The CDR3: CAISESRTGGQSYTF. The CDR3, as DNA: TGTGCCATCAGTGAGTCAAGGACAGGGGGCCAAAGCTACACCTTC.

The V call is TRBV5-1, the J call TRBJ2-5, with 15 bases fitting TRBD2. CDR1 is SGHRS and CDR2 is YFSETQ in the germline V gene. Trimming cost V 4 bases and J 0 bases; bases outside gene matches: 4. CDR3 length: 17 residues. Here the CDR3 DNA reads TGCGCCAGCAGCCCCGGACTAGCGGGGGGGTACCAAGAGACCCAGTACTTC. This gives the protein CASSPGLAGGYQETQYF.

The genes are TRBV6-6 and TRBJ1-2; 9 bases match TRBD1. The CDR3 extends over 16 amino acids. Looked up from germline, CDR1 is MNHNY and CDR2 is SVGAGI (reference sequence). The ends lost 6 bases at V and 2 bases at J; junction bases unmatched: 10. This CDR3 reads CASSVPGTGRNYGYTF. The CDR3 DNA follows: TGTGCCAGCAGCGTCCCCGGGACAGGGAGAAACTATGGCTACACCTTC.

The chain has TRBV7-2 and TRBJ2-2, with TRBD2 matching 11 bases. The junction had 3 bases not matched to a gene; V was cut back by 5 bases and J by 1 base. The germline V gene encodes CDR1 SGHTA and CDR2 FQGNSA. This CDR3 is built from 16 residues. The CDR3 sequence is CASSRLAGKNTGELFF. CDR3 bases: TGTGCCAGCAGCAGACTAGCGGGGAAGAACACCGGGGAGCTGTTTTTT.

V usage is TRBV9 and J usage is TRBJ1-4; 12 nucleotides agree with TRBD1. V lost 3 bases and J lost 7; bases outside the gene matches: 1. Per the germline V gene, CDR1 is SGDLS and CDR2 is YYNGEE. This CDR3 has 14 residues. The CDR3 here is CASSAGQGAEKLFF. The CDR3 bases are TGTGCCAGCAGCGCGGGACAGGGGGCTGAAAAACTGTTTTTT.

This chain connects TRBV7-2 to TRBJ2-1; possible D gene TRBD2, 6 bases. This CDR3 has 16 residues. The V end was cut by 2 bases, the J end by 6 bases, with 17 bases between. Per the germline V gene, CDR1 is SGHTA and CDR2 is FQGNSA. For the CDR3, the DNA is TGTGCCAGCAGCTTAACTGGGGATCCCGGGAGCAATGAGCAGTTCTTC. Its translation: CASSLTGDPGSNEQFF.

The rearrangement joins TRBV19 to TRBJ2-3; D might be TRBD1 (5 bases). Germline V gene data show CDR1 as LNHDA and CDR2 as SQIVND (reference sequence). This CDR3 is 14 amino acids long. Trimming stripped 2 bases from V and 6 bases from J, with 12 bases between. CDR3 in DNA: TGTGCCAGTAGTATAATAAATTGGGGCGATACGCAGTATTTT. It is translated as CASSIINWGDTQYF.